A selection of T cell receptor beta chains follows, all from one sample in a study of T cell responses to AZD1222 COVID-19 vaccine. Profiled with immunoSEQ multiplex PCR; TCRdb holds only in-frame clones, not every one. The sample contains roughly 85,000 clones, 70% to 90% of which appear only once. The sequences come from peripheral blood, collected on day 0 of AZD1222 vaccination. The receptors were gathered from an adult in good health. Each CDR3 is given with its conserved first and last residue. A D gene is named only where the DNA matches it firmly. A clone size is listed for some rows: how often the clone was seen (once, few, many), or a class if it is expanded.

TRBV28	TRBD1	.	TRBJ2-5	TGTGCCAGCAGTATACAGGCAGGGGGCGCGACAGAGACCCAGTACTTC	CASSIQAGGATETQYF
TRBV7-9	TRBD2	once	TRBJ2-3	TGTGCCAGCAGCCCCGGGACTAGCAGCACAGATACGCAGTATTTT	CASSPGTSSTDTQYF
TRBV29-1	.	.	TRBJ2-7	TGCAGCGTTGAAAATGGTCAAGTGTACTTC	CSVENGQVYF
TRBV7-6	TRBD1	.	TRBJ2-3	TGTGCCAGCAGCTTAGGTGGACAGGGGAGCACAGATACGCAGTATTTT	CASSLGGQGSTDTQYF
TRBV6-5	.	.	TRBJ1-3	TGTGCCAGCAGTTACTCGGACGGAAGCTCTGGAAACACCATATATTTT	CASSYSDGSSGNTIYF
TRBV10-3	.	once	TRBJ2-2	TGTGCCATCAGTGACCCCCTCGGTGCGGGCGGGGAGCTGTTTTTT	CAISDPLGAGGELFF
TRBV21-1	.	.	TRBJ1-3	TGTGCCAGCAGCAAAGTCTCGGGGAATGCTGGAAACACCATATATTTT	CASSKVSGNAGNTIYF
TRBV7-9	TRBD2	.	TRBJ2-3	TGTGCCAGCAGTATCTTCGGACTAGCGGGGAGCGCAGATACGCAGTATTTT	CASSIFGLAGSADTQYF
TRBV5-1	.	.	TRBJ1-5	TGCGCCAGCAGCGGGGGTCCCCTTGGGGGTGGGAATCAGCCCCAGCATTTT	CASSGGPLGGGNQPQHF
TRBV10-3	TRBD1	.	TRBJ1-2	TGTGCCATCAGTGACCTGACAGGGGAGCGGGATGGCTACACCTTC	CAISDLTGERDGYTF
TRBV27	TRBD2	.	TRBJ2-3	TGTGCCAGCAGTTTATTGGCGGGAGACGGGACAGATACGCAGTATTTT	CASSLLAGDGTDTQYF
TRBV19	.	.	TRBJ2-7	TGTGCCAGTAGTATAGGCAGATCCTACGAGCAGTACTTC	CASSIGRSYEQYF
TRBV29-1	.	.	TRBJ2-1	TGCAGCGCCTCCCAACGGCTTGTAGAGCAGTTCTTC	CSASQRLVEQFF
TRBV11-1	.	.	TRBJ2-3	TGTGCCAGCAGCTTTCTGGACCGGTCCGACACAGATACGCAGTATTTT	CASSFLDRSDTDTQYF
TRBV7-8	.	.	TRBJ1-2	TGTGCCAGCAGCTTAATTTTCGGGGCGGTTGGCTACACCTTC	CASSLIFGAVGYTF
TRBV28	.	.	TRBJ1-5	TGTGCCACCTCAGGGTCCAATCAGCCCCAGCATTTT	CATSGSNQPQHF
TRBV5-1	TRBD2	.	TRBJ2-7	TGCGCCAGCAGCTTGCTTCTCGGTAGCGGGAGCATTAACGAGCAGTACTTC	CASSLLLGSGSINEQYF
TRBV4-3	.	.	TRBJ2-1	TGCGCCAGCAGCCAAGATCGGGCTATTCAGTTCTTC	CASSQDRAIQFF
TRBV27	TRBD1	.	TRBJ1-1	TGTGCCAGCAGGCCGGCCAGGACAGGGCCATGGACTGAAGCTTTCTTT	CASRPARTGPWTEAFF
TRBV6-2/TRBV6-3	TRBD1	.	TRBJ1-3	TGTGCCAGCAGTTGGGACAGGGCTATCTCTGGAAACACCATATATTTT	CASSWDRAISGNTIYF
TRBV9	.	.	TRBJ2-3	TGTGCCAGCAGCGCCTCTCAGGTGGGGGGAGCAGATACGCAGTATTTT	CASSASQVGGADTQYF
TRBV14	.	.	TRBJ1-6	TGTGCCAGCAGCCAAGATCGGACCTCCTATAATTCACCCCTCCACTTT	CASSQDRTSYNSPLHF
TRBV28	.	.	TRBJ1-5	TGTGCCAGCAGACCTCATGGGGGGGTTTCTGGGAATCAGCCCCAGCATTTT	CASRPHGGVSGNQPQHF
TRBV19	.	few	TRBJ1-2	TGTGCCAGTACCGAGGTGGCTAACTATGGCTACACCTTC	CASTEVANYGYTF
TRBV14	TRBD1	.	TRBJ2-7	TGTGCCAGCAGCCGAGGTGGGACAGGGGGCCACGAGCAGTACTTC	CASSRGGTGGHEQYF
TRBV7-3	.	.	TRBJ1-1	TGTGCCAGCAGCTCCAACCCGGGGGTCTCTGAAGCTTTCTTT	CASSSNPGVSEAFF
TRBV27	TRBD1	once	TRBJ2-2	TGTGCCAGCAGCATACTCCGGGACAGGGAATACACCGGGGAGCTGTTTTTT	CASSILRDREYTGELFF
TRBV6-5	.	.	TRBJ2-7	TGTGCCACCTGGGACTCCTACGAGCAGTACTTC	CATWDSYEQYF
TRBV9	TRBD1	.	TRBJ2-1	TGTGCCAGCAGCTTACGGGACAGGGCGCAAAATGAGCAGTTCTTC	CASSLRDRAQNEQFF
TRBV27	TRBD1	.	TRBJ1-1	TGTGCCAGCAGTTTATCCCCGGACAGGGCACTGAACACTGAAGCTTTCTTT	CASSLSPDRALNTEAFF
TRBV7-7	TRBD2	.	TRBJ2-1	TGTGCTAGCAGCCTACTAGCGGGGGGCTCCTACAATGAGCAGTTCTTC	CASSLLAGGSYNEQFF
TRBV27	.	.	TRBJ1-5	TGTGCCAGCAGTTTATCTCCCAGGGGTAGCAATCAGCCCCAGCATTTT	CASSLSPRGSNQPQHF
TRBV4-2	.	.	TRBJ1-3	TGTGCCAGCAGCCAAGAGGCAGGGTGGCCTGGAAACACCATATATTTT	CASSQEAGWPGNTIYF
TRBV28	.	.	TRBJ2-7	TGTGCCAGCATAGGCGGGAACTCCTACGAGCAGTACTTC	CASIGGNSYEQYF
TRBV25-1	TRBD2	once	TRBJ2-4	TGTGCCAGCAGTGATCGGGGGGTTGGAAACATTCAGTACTTC	CASSDRGVGNIQYF
TRBV6-4	TRBD1	.	TRBJ2-7	TGTGCCAGCTGGTTTAAAGGGACAGCAAATAGTACGAGCTCCTACGAGCAGTACTTC	CASWFKGTANSTSSYEQYF
TRBV28	.	.	TRBJ1-1	TGTGCCAGCACTCGAGACAGGAAAGCTTTCTTT	CASTRDRKAFF
TRBV3-1/TRBV3-2	.	once	TRBJ1-1	TGTGCCAGCAGTCCAATTCTGAACACTGAAGCTTTCTTT	CASSPILNTEAFF
TRBV19	.	.	TRBJ2-7	TGTGCCAGTAGTTCCTCCCAGGGGCAAAGAGAGCAGTACTTC	CASSSSQGQREQYF
TRBV2	.	.	TRBJ1-6	TGTGCCAGCAGTGAGTTGGGCAAGCGGTCACCCCTCCACTTT	CASSELGKRSPLHF
TRBV5-1	.	.	TRBJ2-7	TGCGCCAGCAGCACACAGCCGGCGGGGGCTAGCTCCTACGAGCAGTACTTC	CASSTQPAGASSYEQYF
TRBV7-8	.	.	TRBJ2-6	TGTGCCAGCAGCTTAGTAGAGCCTGGGGCCAACGTCCTGACTTTC	CASSLVEPGANVLTF
TRBV29-1	.	.	TRBJ1-1	TGCAGCGTTGAAGATCTAGATAGGGGGAACACTGAAGCTTTCTTT	CSVEDLDRGNTEAFF
TRBV21-1	.	.	TRBJ1-5	TGTGCCAGCAGCAAAGGGATCATACGATCGCTTTATAGCAATCAGCCCCAGCATTTT	CASSKGIIRSLYSNQPQHF
TRBV7-2	TRBD1	.	TRBJ2-1	TGTGCCAGCAGCCCGAGGGGGCAGCAGTTCTTC	CASSPRGQQFF
TRBV28	TRBD2	.	TRBJ2-3	TGTGCCAGCGCCCCCGGGGGGCGCTTAGCGGGAAGTACTGCAGATACGCAGTATTTT	CASAPGGRLAGSTADTQYF
TRBV28	.	.	TRBJ2-5	TGTGCCAGCAGACTTCAACTACGGGAGACCCAGTACTTC	CASRLQLRETQYF
TRBV2	TRBD1	.	TRBJ1-1	TGTGCCAGCAGTTTTGGGAAGACAGGGGCGGACACTGAAGCTTTCTTT	CASSFGKTGADTEAFF
TRBV12-3/TRBV12-4	.	.	TRBJ1-1	TGTGCCAGCAGTCCCCAGAAAAACACTGAAGCTTTCTTT	CASSPQKNTEAFF
TRBV7-3	.	.	TRBJ1-1	TGTGCCAGCAGCTCGATAAGGGGGGAGGCTTTCTTT	CASSSIRGEAFF
TRBV19	.	.	TRBJ2-7	TGTGCCAGTAGTAAGGGGACTGGCTACGAGCAGTACTTC	CASSKGTGYEQYF
TRBV7-8	.	.	TRBJ2-2	TGTGCCAGCAGCTTAGGATCCGCGAACACCGGGGAGCTGTTTTTT	CASSLGSANTGELFF
TRBV2	TRBD1	.	TRBJ1-1	TGTGCCAGCAGCCCAGAGGGGGCCACTGAAGCTTTCTTT	CASSPEGATEAFF
TRBV7-2	.	.	TRBJ2-1	TGTGCCAGCAGCTTAGGGAAAGGCCCAGGCTCCTACAATGAGCAGTTCTTC	CASSLGKGPGSYNEQFF
TRBV24-1	TRBD1	.	TRBJ2-3	TGTGCCACCAGTGAGCCAGGGGGCGGCACAGATACGCAGTATTTT	CATSEPGGGTDTQYF
TRBV19	.	.	TRBJ1-1	TGTGCCAGTAGTATACCGAACACTGAAGCTTTCTTT	CASSIPNTEAFF
TRBV7-8	.	.	TRBJ1-5	TGTGCCAGCAGCTCAACTGGGGGGGCCCCTTATAGCAATCAGCCCCAGCATTTT	CASSSTGGAPYSNQPQHF
TRBV7-2	.	.	TRBJ1-4	TGTGCCAGCAGCTTAGGGGGGCGGTCAACTAATGAAAAACTGTTTTTT	CASSLGGRSTNEKLFF